This section outlines one T cell receptor beta chain sequence together with its context. Germline V lookup: CDR1 MNHEY, CDR2 SVGAGI. The V end lost 6 bases, the J end lost 3 bases, and 17 bases lay between the germline ends. This CDR3 spans 15 amino acids. Study processing details: Estimated nucleated cell counts came from reference gene primer amplification. Sequencing was performed with immunoSEQ multiplex PCR; in TCRdb, only in-frame clones are kept and a portion is missing. V, J and clone size reflect that table, while D and trimming were determined from the DNA. Of 150,000 to 200,000 clones in the sample, roughly 88% were seen once. This sample is part of a study of blood T cell repertoires in COVID-19. Whole-study context: Acute-phase and convalescent COVID-19 samples originated in the United States, Italy and Spain. The cDNA or gDNA used as material had been derived from T cells, B-cell-depleted T cells, or PBMCs.

The rearrangement uses TRBV6-5 and TRBJ1-2, with D uncertain. Sequenced sample: peripheral blood. This clonotype was sampled from a man between 60 and 75 years old with acute or convalescent COVID-19. The CDR3 spells CASSPGGNNDYGYTF. The CDR3 DNA reads TGTGCCAGCAGCCCCGGAGGGAACAATGACTATGGCTACACCTTC.